This T cell receptor beta chain came from a study of blood T cell repertoires in COVID-19. Turning to the study itself: Specimens from acute and convalescent COVID-19 originated in the United States, Italy and Spain.

TCRdb's copy holds only in-frame clones and misses some; the assay was immunoSEQ multiplex PCR. The table shows about 30,000 clones, with around 87% occurring only once. The ends lost 7 bases at V and 0 bases at J; junction bases unmatched: 8. Per germline, CDR1 MNHEY and CDR2 SVGAGI. The CDR3 sequence is 15 residues long. This rearrangement joins TRBV6-5 to TRBJ1-2; 7 bases match TRBD1. This receptor was taken from a man aged 70 or older with acute or convalescent COVID-19. The sample consisted of peripheral blood. The CDR3 loop is CASTITGDANYGYTF. CDR3 coding DNA: TGTGCCAGCACTATAACAGGGGATGCTAACTATGGCTACACCTTC.